This passage covers 30 T cell receptor beta chains from one sample sequenced in a study of blood T cell repertoires in COVID-19. Generated by immunoSEQ multiplex PCR, the TCRdb table keeps only in-frame clones and is missing some. This sample has 130,000 or so clones, with approximately 87% found just once. The sample consisted of peripheral blood. The source is a man in his sixties or seventies with active COVID-19.

The chain has TRBV24-1 and TRBJ1-5; the D is unclear. The ends were cut back, 3 bases at V and 0 bases at J, with 11 bases in the middle. The CDR3 consists of 16 residues. CDR1 and CDR2 (germline): KGHDR, SFDVKD. The CDR3, as DNA: TGTGCCACCAGTGATCCGACAACTGATAGCAATCAGCCCCAGCATTTT. Translating gives CATSDPTTDSNQPQHF.

This chain links TRBV7-9 with TRBJ2-5, with a tentative D call TRBD1 (5 bases). Trimming left V 7 bases short and J 1 base short, with 7 bases between. The CDR3 is 12 amino acids. The germline V gene has CDR1 SEHNR and CDR2 FQNEAQ (reference sequence). This chain's CDR3 is CASTGAQETQYF. In DNA, the CDR3 is TGTGCCAGCACTGGGGCCCAAGAGACCCAGTACTTC.

This clone is a singleton in its sample. The chain links TRBV3-1 (or the pseudogene TRBV3-2) to TRBJ2-1; maybe TRBD2 (5 bases). V was pared by 0 bases and J by 2 bases, with 11 bases between. The CDR3 length is 16 residues. Per the germline V gene, CDR1 is LGHDT and CDR2 is YNNKEL (reference sequence). The CDR3 DNA reads as TGTGCCAGCAGCCAAGAGTCGGGGTCCCCCTACAATGAGCAGTTCTTC. Protein product: CASSQESGSPYNEQFF.

The rearrangement uses TRBV7-2 and TRBJ1-4; maybe TRBD1 (5 bases). The germline V gene has CDR1 SGHTA and CDR2 FQGNSA. V dropped 1 base and J dropped 8 bases, with 14 bases sitting between them. The CDR3 totals 15 residues. CDR3 sequence: CASSLGGGRGEKLFF. As DNA, the CDR3 is TGTGCCAGCAGCTTAGGCGGGGGGAGAGGCGAAAAACTGTTTTTT.

The V call is TRBV7-3, the J call TRBJ2-3; D call uncertain. The V gene's germline CDR1 is SGHTA and CDR2 FQGTGA. The CDR3 is 15 amino acids. Trimming pared 0 bases from V and 2 bases from J, leaving 9 bases between. The CDR3 DNA is TGTGCCAGCAGCTTAACTCAGCGCGCCACAGATACGCAGTATTTT. Protein: CASSLTQRATDTQYF.

The chain carries TRBV7-9 and TRBJ2-1; D unresolved. The V and J ends lost 1 base and 2 bases respectively, with 3 bases between them. Germline V lookup: CDR1 SEHNR, CDR2 FQNEAQ (reference sequence). The CDR3 contains 13 residues. The CDR3 sequence is CASSLDTYNEQFF. The CDR3 bases are TGTGCCAGCAGCTTAGACACCTACAATGAGCAGTTCTTC.

The gene calls are TRBV28 and TRBJ2-7; TRBD1 aligns across 8 bases. Per germline, CDR1 MDHEN and CDR2 SYDVKM. CDR3 length: 14 amino acids. The J segment lost 2 bases and the V segment lost 5 bases, leaving 5 bases of the junction unmatched. CDR3 DNA: TGTGCCAGCAGTGCGGGACAGGTACCCTACGAGCAGTACTTC. This translates into CASSAGQVPYEQYF. Based on the CDR3 plus reference TRBV28 and TRBJ2-7, the full variable domain is DVKVTQSSRYLVKRTGEKVFLECVQDMDHENMFWYRQDPGLGLRLIYFSYDVKMKEKGDIPEGYSVSREKKERFSLILESASTNQTSMYLCASSAGQVPYEQYFGPGTRLTVT.

V is TRBV2 and J is TRBJ1-1; 9 nucleotides align to TRBD1. The CDR3 is made up of 13 amino acids. Germline loops: CDR1 SNHLY, CDR2 FYNNEI. J gave up 9 bases and V 0 bases, and 2 bases lay outside the gene matches. The CDR3 sequence is CASSEAGTGQAFF. For the CDR3, the DNA is TGTGCCAGCAGTGAAGCGGGGACAGGGCAAGCTTTCTTT. The full variable domain, rest sourced from reference TRBV2 and TRBJ1-1, is EPEVTQTPSHQVTQMGQEVILRCVPISNHLYFYWYRQILGQKVEFLVSFYNNEISEKSEIFDDQFSVERPDGSNFTLKIRSTKLEDSAMYFCASSEAGTGQAFFGQGTRLTVV.

This clone has just one count. V usage is TRBV18 and J usage is TRBJ2-5, with a tentative D call TRBD2 (5 bases). Germline CDR1 and CDR2: KGHSH and LQKENI. CDR3 size: 15 residues. Trimming pared 3 bases from V and 0 bases from J, leaving 11 bases between. CDR3 bases: TGTGCCAGCTCACCTCAGGTGAGGGACCAAGAGACCCAGTACTTC. This translates into CASSPQVRDQETQYF.

The chain has TRBV19 and TRBJ2-4; 7 bases are shared with TRBD1. V was clipped by 4 bases and J by 1 base; unmatched bases: 4. This CDR3 contains 15 residues. CDR1 is LNHDA, CDR2 SQIVND, per germline (reference sequence). CDR3 nucleotides: TGTGCCAGTAGTACTAGGGGACAGGCCAAAAACATTCAGTACTTC. Translation gives CASSTRGQAKNIQYF. The whole variable domain, filled in from reference TRBV19 and TRBJ2-4, reads DGGITQSPKYLFRKEGQNVTLSCEQNLNHDAMYWYRQDPGQGLRLIYYSQIVNDFQKGDIAEGYSVSREKKESFPLTVTSAQKNPTAFYLCASSTRGQAKNIQYFGAGTRLSVL.

The CDR3 DNA is TGTGCCAGCAGCTTGGACAGGGACGGCTACACCTTC. Its translation: CASSLDRDGYTF. The chain employs TRBV5-6 and TRBJ1-2; D might be TRBD1 (6 bases). Germline lookup yields CDR1 SGHDT and CDR2 YYEEEE. Trimming took 0 bases from V and 8 from J, leaving 8 bases between them. The CDR3 has 12 residues.

The chain employs TRBV5-8 and TRBJ1-1, with D unresolved. Germline V gene lookup returns CDR1 SGHTS and CDR2 YDEGEE. The V and J ends lost 5 bases and 1 base respectively, with 6 bases between them. This CDR3 is 12 amino acids long. The CDR3 loop is CASSRRNTEAFF. CDR3 DNA sequence: TGTGCCAGCAGTCGCAGGAACACTGAAGCTTTCTTT.

This clone was found once. The V call is TRBV9, the J call TRBJ2-3; 8 positions agree with TRBD1. This CDR3 has 18 amino acids. The ends lost 0 bases at V and 1 base at J; junction bases unmatched: 10. Germline V gene lookup returns CDR1 SGDLS and CDR2 YYNGEE. The CDR3 loop reads CASSVGQGATWGTDTQYF. CDR3 in DNA: TGTGCCAGCAGCGTAGGCCAGGGGGCTACGTGGGGCACAGATACGCAGTATTTT.

This chain joins TRBV6-1 and TRBJ1-6, with D perhaps TRBD1 (6 bases). This CDR3 contains 15 residues. Germline-derived CDR1 and CDR2 are MNHNS and SASEGT. V was cut by 1 base and J by 7 bases, with 11 bases left in between. CDR3 residues: CASSEVGRGNSPLHF. CDR3 DNA sequence: TGTGCCAGCAGTGAAGTAGGGAGGGGGAATTCACCCCTCCACTTT.

The chain recombines TRBV5-5 with TRBJ1-4, with TRBD1 matching over 10 bases. Germline V gene sequence: CDR1 SGHKS, CDR2 YYEKEE (reference sequence). The CDR3 totals 17 residues. V gave up 0 bases and J gave up 4 bases; unmatched junction bases: 6. The CDR3 here is CASSLAGTGVGNEKLFF. CDR3 DNA sequence: TGTGCCAGCAGCTTGGCCGGGACAGGGGTTGGTAATGAAAAACTGTTTTTT.

The chain couples TRBV6-5 to TRBJ2-7, with TRBD2 matching over 13 bases. CDR3 length: 15 residues. J lost 9 bases, V lost 5 bases, and 10 bases had no gene match. In germline, CDR1 is MNHEY, CDR2 SVGAGI. The CDR3 nucleotides are TGTGCCAGCAGTCTTGGACTAGCGGGAGATTCGGGGCAGTACTTC. Residues: CASSLGLAGDSGQYF.

This chain links TRBV10-2 with TRBJ2-5; D gene ambiguous. V was clipped by 1 base and J by 4 bases, with 13 bases between them. Germline values: CDR1 WSHSY, CDR2 SAAADI. This CDR3 region has 15 residues. This CDR3 is CASSEFKRVGETQYF. The CDR3 DNA sequence: TGCGCCAGCAGTGAGTTTAAGCGAGTTGGAGAGACCCAGTACTTC.

The J gene is TRBJ2-3, the V gene TRBV7-9; 12 nucleotides align to TRBD2. Germline lookup yields CDR1 SEHNR and CDR2 FQNEAQ (reference sequence). There are 16 residues in the CDR3. V lost 3 bases, J lost 3 bases, and 4 bases stayed unmatched. As DNA, the CDR3 is TGTGCCAGCAGCTTTGGGACTAGCGGGTTAACAGATACGCAGTATTTT. Translated, it gives CASSFGTSGLTDTQYF. Full variable domain (rest looked up from reference TRBV7-9 and TRBJ2-3): DTGVSQNPRHKITKRGQNVTFRCDPISEHNRLYWYRQTLGQGPEFLTYFQNEAQLEKSRLLSDRFSAERPKGSFSTLEIQRTEQGDSAMYLCASSFGTSGLTDTQYFGPGTRLTVL.

The chain is built from TRBV27 and TRBJ2-5; tentatively, D is TRBD2 (6 bases). V was shortened by 6 bases and J by 5 bases, with 10 bases between the two germline ends. The CDR3 sequence is 12 residues long. Germline CDR1 reads MNHEY; CDR2 reads SMNVEV (reference sequence). The DNA of the CDR3 is TGTGCCAGCAGCGACCGGGAGGAGACCCAGTACTTC. This sequence encodes CASSDREETQYF.

The chain has TRBV18 and TRBJ2-7, with 7 nucleotides matching TRBD2. This CDR3 has 14 amino acids. Trimming took 3 bases from V and 5 from J; bases not matched to a gene: 7. Germline CDR1 reads KGHSH; CDR2 reads LQKENI. CDR3 nucleotides: TGTGCCAGCTCACCCGCTAGCGGAGTCGACGAGCAGTACTTC. It encodes CASSPASGVDEQYF.

The V gene is TRBV7-9, the J gene TRBJ2-1; maybe TRBD2 (5 bases). In germline, CDR1 is SEHNR, CDR2 FQNEAQ (reference sequence). The V end was cut by 5 bases, the J end by 7 bases, with 15 bases between. The CDR3 loop spans 14 amino acids. Here the CDR3 reads CASSVSGLSNEQFF. The CDR3, as DNA: TGTGCCAGCAGCGTCAGCGGACTTTCTAATGAGCAGTTCTTC.

Here the CDR3 reads CASSQGSSGELFF. Written as DNA, the CDR3 is TGTGCCAGCAGCCAAGGTTCATCCGGGGAGCTGTTTTTT. This chain connects TRBV3-1 (or the pseudogene TRBV3-2) to TRBJ2-2; D not resolved. Between the trimmed V and J ends, which lost 1 base and 6 bases, there was a span of 6 bases. The germline V gene encodes CDR1 LGHDT and CDR2 YNNKEL (reference sequence). This CDR3 has 13 amino acids.

The chain combines TRBV9 with TRBJ2-2; possibly TRBD2 for D (6 bases). CDR1 SGDLS and CDR2 YYNGEE come from the germline V gene. CDR3 length: 15 amino acids. V lost 4 bases and J lost 4, with 14 bases in between. CDR3 coding DNA: TGTGCCAGCAGCCCACGGAGGGTGGCCACCGGGGAGCTGTTTTTT. Amino acids: CASSPRRVATGELFF.

This rearrangement joins TRBV24-1 to TRBJ2-3; 7 bases line up with TRBD1. This CDR3 contains 17 residues. After removal of 0 bases from V and 1 base from J, the junction contained 6 bases not matched to a gene. Germline-derived CDR1 and CDR2 are KGHDR and SFDVKD. This chain's CDR3 is CATSDLPLTGRTDTQYF. The CDR3 DNA reads as TGTGCCACCAGTGATTTGCCTTTGACAGGGCGCACAGATACGCAGTATTTT.

The V gene is TRBV5-6, the J gene TRBJ2-7, with 8 bases fitting TRBD1. The V gene end was trimmed by 4 bases and the J gene end by 2 bases; junction bases not matched to a gene: 5. CDR3 length: 14 amino acids. CDR1 is SGHDT and CDR2 is YYEEEE in the germline V gene. CDR3 nucleotides: TGTGCCAGCAGCGCCTGGGACAGGACCTACGAGCAGTACTTC. It specifies CASSAWDRTYEQYF.

This rearrangement joins TRBV9 to TRBJ2-2, with TRBD1 identical over 12 bases. The V gene end was trimmed by 0 bases and the J gene end by 3 bases; junction bases not matched to a gene: 6. This CDR3 is built from 18 residues. Germline lookup yields CDR1 SGDLS and CDR2 YYNGEE. The CDR3: CASSVAGTGGAYTGELFF. In DNA, the CDR3 is TGTGCCAGCAGCGTAGCTGGGACAGGGGGCGCGTACACCGGGGAGCTGTTTTTT. Based on the CDR3 plus reference TRBV9 and TRBJ2-2, the full variable domain is DSGVTQTPKHLITATGQRVTLRCSPRSGDLSVYWYQQSLDQGLQFLIQYYNGEERAKGNILERFSAQQFPDLHSELNLSSLELGDSALYFCASSVAGTGGAYTGELFFGEGSRLTVL.

The chain has TRBV4-1 and TRBJ2-1; the match to TRBD2 covers 10 bases. The CDR3 consists of 17 residues. The V and J ends lost 0 bases and 7 bases, in that order; junction bases with no gene match: 9. Looked up from germline, CDR1 is MGHRA and CDR2 is YSYEKL. This chain's CDR3 is CASSQDPLAGDYNEQFF. DNA for the CDR3: TGCGCCAGCAGCCAAGATCCCCTAGCGGGAGACTATAATGAGCAGTTCTTC.

The chain joins TRBV5-1 to TRBJ1-2; no clear D. Germline V CDR1 and CDR2: SGHRS, YFSETQ. Trimming removed 3 bases from V and 4 bases from J, with 10 bases in between. This CDR3 contains 13 residues. CDR3 protein: CASSSGSTYGYTF. The CDR3 bases are TGCGCCAGCAGCTCCGGGAGTACCTATGGCTACACCTTC.

This clone was seen a handful of times. The chain recombines TRBV6-4 with TRBJ2-1, with D maybe TRBD2 (6 bases). Germline CDR1 reads MRHNA; CDR2 reads SNTAGT. Deletions cut 0 bases from V and 3 bases from J, with 12 bases between. This CDR3 region has 16 residues. The CDR3 loop reads CASSDSRRENYNEQFF. The CDR3 DNA sequence: TGTGCCAGCAGTGACTCGAGGCGGGAAAACTACAATGAGCAGTTCTTC.

V gene TRBV2 combines with J gene TRBJ2-3, with a tentative D call TRBD2 (6 bases). V shed 4 bases and J shed 3 bases, with 17 bases lying between them. This CDR3 region has 16 residues. The germline V gene has CDR1 SNHLY and CDR2 FYNNEI. The CDR3 here is CASSGLQEGGTDTQYF. DNA of the CDR3: TGTGCCAGCAGTGGTCTCCAGGAGGGTGGAACAGATACGCAGTATTTT.